Presented here are 11 T cell receptor beta chains from one specimen sequenced in a study of identical twins. Each CDR3 protein is one row after TCRdb ran MiXCR on the 5' RACE reads. In the table there are about 470,000 distinct CDR3 sequences, more than 20% of which are singletons. This sample also belongs to another study, concerning T cells expressing NK-cell markers.

Specimen: CD4+ T cells sorted from blood. The receptors were sampled from a woman aged 18-29 years in good health.

The V gene is TRBV7-9, the J gene TRBJ2-1; 13 bases map to TRBD2. CDR1 is SEHNR, CDR2 FQNEAQ, per germline (reference sequence). Unmatched junction bases numbered 5, after V lost 5 bases and J lost 7 bases. The length of the CDR3 is 15 residues. Written as DNA, the CDR3 is TGTGCCAGCAGCCCCGGACTAGCGGGAGAAAATGAGCAGTTCTTC. It specifies CASSPGLAGENEQFF. Based on the CDR3 plus reference TRBV7-9 and TRBJ2-1, the full variable domain is DTGVSQNPRHKITKRGQNVTFRCDPISEHNRLYWYRQTLGQGPEFLTYFQNEAQLEKSRLLSDRFSAERPKGSFSTLEIQRTEQGDSAMYLCASSPGLAGENEQFFGPGTRLTVL.

The sample holds a few counts of this clonotype. The chain combines TRBV10-3 with TRBJ2-2; D might be TRBD1 (6 bases). V was clipped by 4 bases and J by 7 bases, with 10 bases between them. The length of the CDR3 is 13 residues. Germline V gene sequence: CDR1 ENHRY, CDR2 SYGVKD. CDR3 protein: CAISGTDGGELFF. The CDR3 DNA follows: TGTGCCATCAGTGGGACAGACGGCGGGGAGCTGTTTTTT.

In this sample, this clonotype turned up a few times. The V gene is TRBV20-1, the J gene TRBJ2-7, with 16 bases aligning to TRBD2. The germline CDR1 and CDR2 sequences are DFQATT and SNEGSKA (reference sequence). Trimming took 3 bases from V and 2 from J; bases not matched to a gene: 4. This CDR3 is 16 amino acids long. CDR3 amino acids: CSASSGTSGRAYEQYF. CDR3 coding DNA: TGCAGTGCTAGTTCCGGGACTAGCGGGAGGGCCTACGAGCAGTACTTC.

There are a few counts of this clonotype. The chain recombines TRBV18 with TRBJ2-1; TRBD2 might be the D (5 bases). Germline V CDR1 and CDR2: KGHSH, LQKENI. V was cut by 4 bases and J by 4 bases, with 20 bases left in between. This CDR3 region has 17 residues. This CDR3 reads CASSLGNKRALYNEQFF. The CDR3, as DNA: TGTGCCAGCTCACTAGGTAATAAGAGGGCCCTTTACAATGAGCAGTTCTTC.

This chain uses TRBV20-1 with TRBJ2-5; D uncertain. Germline CDR1 DFQATT, CDR2 SNEGSKA (reference sequence). This CDR3 region has 12 residues. Trimming removed 0 bases from V and 2 bases from J, with 4 bases in between. CDR3 sequence: CSAREYQETQYF. Written as DNA, the CDR3 is TGCAGTGCTAGAGAATATCAAGAGACCCAGTACTTC.

This clonotype was detected only a few times. This chain uses TRBV20-1 with TRBJ2-2; 7 positions match TRBD1. CDR1 is DFQATT, CDR2 SNEGSKA, per germline (reference sequence). This CDR3 has 14 residues. With 6 bases clipped from V and 1 base from J, the junction kept 5 bases outside the gene matches. The CDR3 sequence: CSAERQGNTGELFF. The CDR3 DNA sequence: TGCAGTGCGGAACGACAGGGGAACACCGGGGAGCTGTTTTTT.

This clonotype was seen many times. This sequence joins TRBV12-3 or TRBV12-4 and TRBJ1-6; 8 bases fit TRBD1. The V segment lost 6 bases and the J segment 10 bases; nucleotides outside the gene matches: 11. CDR3 length equals 15 residues. CDR3 sequence reads: CASSHWAGQASPLHF. In DNA form, the CDR3 reads TGTGCCAGCAGCCACTGGGCGGGACAGGCATCACCCCTCCACTTT.

This clonotype was seen only a few times. The rearrangement uses TRBV10-3 and TRBJ2-7; 8 bases align to TRBD2. This CDR3 has 15 amino acids. Germline CDR1 is ENHRY and CDR2 is SYGVKD. J lost 2 bases, V lost 4 bases, and 7 bases had no gene match. In nucleotides, the CDR3 is TGTGCCATCAGTGGGCATCTAGCGGGTCCCTACGAGCAGTACTTC. It specifies CAISGHLAGPYEQYF.

The CDR3 spells CSARPGPGTAAQYF. The CDR3, as DNA: TGCAGTGCGAGACCGGGGCCCGGGACGGCGGCGCAGTACTTC. V usage is TRBV20-1 and J usage is TRBJ2-7; D assignment may be TRBD1 or TRBD2 (5 bases each). Germline V gene sequence: CDR1 DFQATT, CDR2 SNEGSKA (reference sequence). Trimming took off 6 bases at V and 9 bases at J, with 24 bases between the two ends. The CDR3 runs 14 residues.

This chain links TRBV7-9 with TRBJ2-5; D might be TRBD1 (5 bases). CDR3 length equals 12 residues. The V gene's germline CDR1 is SEHNR and CDR2 FQNEAQ (reference sequence). Trimming removed 8 bases from V and 5 bases from J, with 12 bases in between. CDR3 in DNA: TGTGCCAGCTTCCAGGGATGGGAGACCCAGTACTTC. It codes for CASFQGWETQYF.

This clonotype was counted a single time. The genes are TRBV6-1 and TRBJ2-1; D is unclear. CDR3 length equals 15 residues. Trimming pared 6 bases from V and 2 bases from J, leaving 14 bases between. Germline V gives CDR1 MNHNS, CDR2 SASEGT. This chain's CDR3 is CASSPPERAYNEQFF. In DNA form, the CDR3 reads TGTGCCAGCAGCCCCCCGGAAAGGGCCTACAATGAGCAGTTCTTC.